The text below deals with one T cell receptor beta chain. Its matching antigen is unknown. This CDR3 is 14 amino acids long. Germline V lookup: CDR1 LNHNV, CDR2 YYDKDF (reference sequence). The V and J ends lost 1 base and 1 base respectively, with 7 bases between them. Treatment given: roughly 10-day PBMC culture with coronavirus spike peptide pools or control peptides (ViraFEST assay). Investigators obtained the unexposed donor's CD4+ T cells before the COVID-19 pandemic (2011-2018). The sample originates from a study of vaccination and CD4 T cells after COVID-19. Across the whole study: Sampling after COVID took place at a median of about 91 days (range 35 to 161) following diagnosis.

Cultured CD4+ T cell DNA underwent sequencing with the Oncomine TCR Beta short-read assay. Once CD4+ T cells had been cultured, genomic DNA was extracted from them. Via MiXCR, TCRdb re-called the PCR reads, giving one row per CDR3 protein. The data contain about 6,100 distinct CDR3 sequences, 40% to 55% of them singletons. Sequencing was performed on CD4+ T cells from blood, cultured in vitro. The chain links TRBV15 to TRBJ2-5; D gene unclear. This TCR derives from a human donor in good health. The CDR3 DNA sequence: TGTGCCACCAGCAGAGGGCAAAGCCAAGAGACCCAGTACTTC. Translated: CATSRGQSQETQYF.